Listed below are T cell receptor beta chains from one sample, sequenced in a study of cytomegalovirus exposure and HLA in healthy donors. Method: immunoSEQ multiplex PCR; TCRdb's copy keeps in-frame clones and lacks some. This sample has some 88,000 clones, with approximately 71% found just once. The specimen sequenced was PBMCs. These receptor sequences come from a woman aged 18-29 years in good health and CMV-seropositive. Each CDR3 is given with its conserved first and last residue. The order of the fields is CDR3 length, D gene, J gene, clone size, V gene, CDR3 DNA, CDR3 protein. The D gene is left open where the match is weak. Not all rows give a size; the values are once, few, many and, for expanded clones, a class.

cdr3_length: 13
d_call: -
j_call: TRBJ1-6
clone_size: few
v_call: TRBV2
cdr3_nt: TGTGCCAGTAGCAGCTCCTATAATTCACCCCTCCACTTT
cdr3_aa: CASSSSYNSPLHF

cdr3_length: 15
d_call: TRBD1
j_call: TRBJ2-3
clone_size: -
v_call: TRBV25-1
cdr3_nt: TGTGCCAGCAGGTGGGGGACAGGGAGACTAGATACGCAGTATTTT
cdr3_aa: CASRWGTGRLDTQYF

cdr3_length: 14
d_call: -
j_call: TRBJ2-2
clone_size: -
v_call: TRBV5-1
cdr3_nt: TGCGCCAGCAGCTTGGTCCCTGCGGCCGGGGAGCTGTTTTTT
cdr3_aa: CASSLVPAAGELFF

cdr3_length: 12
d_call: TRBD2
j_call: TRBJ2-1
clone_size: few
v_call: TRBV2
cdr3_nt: TGTGCCGGAAGCGGGGGGCACAATGAGCAGTTCTTC
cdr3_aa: CAGSGGHNEQFF

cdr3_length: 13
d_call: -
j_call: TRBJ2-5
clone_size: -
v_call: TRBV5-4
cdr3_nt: TGTGCCAGCAGCTTGGACAGGGAGGAGACCCAGTACTTC
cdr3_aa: CASSLDREETQYF

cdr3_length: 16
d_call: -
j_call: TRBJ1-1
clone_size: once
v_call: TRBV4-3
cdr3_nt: TGCGCCAGCAGCCAAGATAGCAGGGCCATGGGCACTGAAGCTTTCTTT
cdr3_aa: CASSQDSRAMGTEAFF

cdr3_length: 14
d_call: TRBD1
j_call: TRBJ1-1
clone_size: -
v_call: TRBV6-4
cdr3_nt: TGTGCCAGCAGTGTCGGACAGGGGAACACTGAAGCTTTCTTT
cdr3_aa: CASSVGQGNTEAFF

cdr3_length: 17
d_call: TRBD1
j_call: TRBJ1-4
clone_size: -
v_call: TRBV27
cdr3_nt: TGTGCCAGCAAAGGAGGGACAGGGGGTTTATCAGGGGAAAAACTGTTTTTT
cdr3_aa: CASKGGTGGLSGEKLFF

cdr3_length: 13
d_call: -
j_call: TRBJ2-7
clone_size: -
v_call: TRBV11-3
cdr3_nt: TGTGCCAGCAGCTTGGCTCGTTCCTACGAGCAGTACTTC
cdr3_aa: CASSLARSYEQYF

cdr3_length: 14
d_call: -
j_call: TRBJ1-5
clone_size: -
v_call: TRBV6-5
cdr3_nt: TGTGCCAGCAGTAGGGGGGGAAACAATCAGCCCCAGCATTTT
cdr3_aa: CASSRGGNNQPQHF

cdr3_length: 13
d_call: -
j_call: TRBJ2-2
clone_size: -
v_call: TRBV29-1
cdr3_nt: TGCAGCGGAATAGGGGGAGGGACCGGGGAGCTGTTTTTT
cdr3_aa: CSGIGGGTGELFF

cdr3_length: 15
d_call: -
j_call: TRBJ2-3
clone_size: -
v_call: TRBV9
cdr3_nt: TGTGCCAGCAGCGTAGCCGGGGGTAGCACAGATACGCAGTATTTT
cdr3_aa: CASSVAGGSTDTQYF

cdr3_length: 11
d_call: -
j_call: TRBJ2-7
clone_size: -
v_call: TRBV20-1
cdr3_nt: TGCAGTGCGAGAATAGCCTCCGAGCAGTACTTC
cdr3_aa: CSARIASEQYF

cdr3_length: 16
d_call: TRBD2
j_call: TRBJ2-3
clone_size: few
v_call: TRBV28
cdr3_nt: TGTGCCAGCAGTCCTTGGGGCGGGAGGAGCACAGATACGCAGTATTTT
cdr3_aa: CASSPWGGRSTDTQYF

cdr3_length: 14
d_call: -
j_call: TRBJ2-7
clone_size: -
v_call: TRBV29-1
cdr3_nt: TGCAGCGTTGAAAGGGGGAGTCCGCCCTACGAGCAGTACTTC
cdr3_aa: CSVERGSPPYEQYF

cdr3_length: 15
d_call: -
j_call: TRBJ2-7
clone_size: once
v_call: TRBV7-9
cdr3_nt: TGTGCCAGCAGCGTGGGTAGCGGACTCTCCTACGAGCAGTACTTC
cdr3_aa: CASSVGSGLSYEQYF

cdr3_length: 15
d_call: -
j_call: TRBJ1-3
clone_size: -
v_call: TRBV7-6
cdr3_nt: TGTGCCAGCAGCCCGGGAAGGGTATCTGGAAACACCATATATTTT
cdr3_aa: CASSPGRVSGNTIYF

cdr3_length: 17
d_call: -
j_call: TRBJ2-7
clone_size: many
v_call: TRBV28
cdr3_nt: TGTGCCAGCAGTTCCCCCCTCGCGAGGGTCTCAAGTTACGAGCAGTACTTC
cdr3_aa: CASSSPLARVSSYEQYF

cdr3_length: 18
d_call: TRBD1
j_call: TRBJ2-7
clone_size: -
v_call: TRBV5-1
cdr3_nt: TGCGCCAGCAGCCCCCGGACAGGTGGAACATCAAGAACCTACGAGCAGTACTTC
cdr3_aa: CASSPRTGGTSRTYEQYF

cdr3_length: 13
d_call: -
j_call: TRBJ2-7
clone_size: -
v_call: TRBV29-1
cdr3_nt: TGCAGCGTTGAACTCGACAAGCCCTACGAGCAGTACTTC
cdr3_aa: CSVELDKPYEQYF

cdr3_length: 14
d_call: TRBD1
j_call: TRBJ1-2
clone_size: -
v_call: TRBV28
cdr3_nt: TGTGCCAGCAGTTTAGCCCGGACAGGGGATGGCTACACCTTC
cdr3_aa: CASSLARTGDGYTF

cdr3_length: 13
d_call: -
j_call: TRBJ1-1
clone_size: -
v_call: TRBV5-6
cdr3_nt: TGTGCCAGCAGCTTACTTTTAAACACTGAAGCTTTCTTT
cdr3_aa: CASSLLLNTEAFF

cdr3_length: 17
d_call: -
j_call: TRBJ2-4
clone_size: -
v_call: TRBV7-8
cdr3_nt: TGTGCCAGCAGCCCGCCTGGGGGGAACTTAGCCAAAAACATTCAGTACTTC
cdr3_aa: CASSPPGGNLAKNIQYF

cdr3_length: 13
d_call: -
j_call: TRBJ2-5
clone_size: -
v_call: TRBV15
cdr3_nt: TGTGCCACCAGCAGAGGCAGTCAAGAGACCCAGTACTTC
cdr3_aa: CATSRGSQETQYF

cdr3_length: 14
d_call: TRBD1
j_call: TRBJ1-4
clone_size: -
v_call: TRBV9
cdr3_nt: TGTGCCAGCAGCCAGGGACAGGGAAATGAAAAACTGTTTTTT
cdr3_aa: CASSQGQGNEKLFF

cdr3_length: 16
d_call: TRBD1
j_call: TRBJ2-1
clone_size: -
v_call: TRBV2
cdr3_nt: TGTGCCAGCAGGCCCGTGACAGGGGACCATAGGGATGAGCAGTTCTTC
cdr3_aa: CASRPVTGDHRDEQFF

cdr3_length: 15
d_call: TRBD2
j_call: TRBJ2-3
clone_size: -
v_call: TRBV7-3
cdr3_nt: TGTGCCAGCAGCTTACGGGGGGGAGGCACAGATACGCAGTATTTT
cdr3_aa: CASSLRGGGTDTQYF

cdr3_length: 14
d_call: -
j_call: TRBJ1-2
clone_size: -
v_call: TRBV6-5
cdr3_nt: TGTGCCAGCATCCGGGGGGACGGCAATTATGGCTACACCTTC
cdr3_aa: CASIRGDGNYGYTF

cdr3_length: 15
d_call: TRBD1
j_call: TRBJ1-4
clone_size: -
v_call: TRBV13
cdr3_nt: TGTGCCAGCAGCTCGCTCAGACAGGGGGATGAAAAACTGTTTTTT
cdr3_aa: CASSSLRQGDEKLFF

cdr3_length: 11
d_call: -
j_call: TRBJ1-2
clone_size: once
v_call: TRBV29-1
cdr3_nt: TGCAGCGTTGAAGGCGGCTACCGCTACACCTTC
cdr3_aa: CSVEGGYRYTF

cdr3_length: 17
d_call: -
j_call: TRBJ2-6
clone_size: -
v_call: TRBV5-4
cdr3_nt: TGTGCCAGCAGCTTGCGAGGACAAGGAGCTGGGGCCAACGTCCTGACTTTC
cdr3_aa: CASSLRGQGAGANVLTF

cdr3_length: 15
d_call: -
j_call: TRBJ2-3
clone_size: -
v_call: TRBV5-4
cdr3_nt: TGTGCCAGCAGCTCAGGGATGGGCTTGACAGATACGCAGTATTTT
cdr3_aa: CASSSGMGLTDTQYF

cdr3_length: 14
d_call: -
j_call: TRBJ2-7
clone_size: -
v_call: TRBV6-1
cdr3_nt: TGTGCCAGCAGTGAATACGACAGAGGCTACGAGCAGTACTTC
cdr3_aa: CASSEYDRGYEQYF

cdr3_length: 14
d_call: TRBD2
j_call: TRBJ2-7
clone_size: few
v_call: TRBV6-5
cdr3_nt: TGTGCCACCCGGAGGGCGGGGGTGGCCTACGAGCAGTACTTC
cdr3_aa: CATRRAGVAYEQYF

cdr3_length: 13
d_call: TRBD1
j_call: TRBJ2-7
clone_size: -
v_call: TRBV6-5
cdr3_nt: TGTGCCAGCAGGCTGGGACAGCTCTACGAGCAGTACTTC
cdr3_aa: CASRLGQLYEQYF